This TCR beta chain was retrieved from a study of blood T cell repertoires in COVID-19. As for the study in general: Some COVID-19 samples were acute and others convalescent; all came from the United States, Italy and Spain. T cells, B-cell-depleted T cells, or PBMCs provided the cDNA or gDNA that served as material.

Libraries were prepared by immunoSEQ multiplex PCR; TCRdb keeps only in-frame clonotypes and omits some of them. Here the sample spans about 150,000 clones, roughly 82% being singletons. This clone was counted a few times. Germline assignment: CDR1 SQVTM and CDR2 ANQGSEA. V dropped 4 bases and J dropped 2; count of bases not matched to a gene: 4. The CDR3 runs to 13 residues. The clonotype comes from a woman aged 50 to 65 in a cohort sampled during active or convalescent COVID-19. V is TRBV29-1 and J is TRBJ2-7, with 8 bases identical to TRBD1. The specimen sequenced was peripheral blood. CDR3 in amino acids: CSVADRVAYEQYF. In DNA form, the CDR3 reads TGCAGCGTTGCGGACAGGGTTGCCTACGAGCAGTACTTC.